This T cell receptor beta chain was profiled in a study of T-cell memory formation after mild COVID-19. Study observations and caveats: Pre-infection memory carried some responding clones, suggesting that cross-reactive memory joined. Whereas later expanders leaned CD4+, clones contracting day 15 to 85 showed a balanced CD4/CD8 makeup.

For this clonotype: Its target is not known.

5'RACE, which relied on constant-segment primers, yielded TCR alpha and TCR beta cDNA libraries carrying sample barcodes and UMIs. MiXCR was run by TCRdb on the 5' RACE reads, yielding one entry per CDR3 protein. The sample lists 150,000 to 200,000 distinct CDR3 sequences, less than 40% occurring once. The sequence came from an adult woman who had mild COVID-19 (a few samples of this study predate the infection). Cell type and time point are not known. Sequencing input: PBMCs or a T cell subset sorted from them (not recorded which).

The CDR3 protein is CASSPSSPEKLFF. CDR3 coding DNA: TGTGCCAGCTCACCCTCCAGTCCTGAAAAACTGTTTTTT. The rearrangement links TRBV18 to TRBJ1-4; D is unclear. V was clipped by 3 bases and J by 7 bases, with 9 bases between them. This CDR3 region has 13 residues. The germline CDR1 and CDR2 sequences are KGHSH and LQKENI.